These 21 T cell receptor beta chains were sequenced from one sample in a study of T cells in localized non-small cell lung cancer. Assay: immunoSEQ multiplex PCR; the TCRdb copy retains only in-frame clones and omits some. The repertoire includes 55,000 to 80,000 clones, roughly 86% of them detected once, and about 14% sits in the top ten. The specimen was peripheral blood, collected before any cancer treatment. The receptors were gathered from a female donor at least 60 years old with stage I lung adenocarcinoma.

CDR3 bases: TGTGCCAGCAGTGTACAGGGTATGTGGGGAGCTTTCTTT. It specifies CASSVQGMWGAFF. The gene calls are TRBV6-5 and TRBJ1-1; weak D call: TRBD1 (6 bases). V lost 5 bases and J 10 bases, leaving 17 bases between the germline ends. Germline CDR1 MNHEY, CDR2 SVGAGI. The CDR3 is made up of 13 amino acids.

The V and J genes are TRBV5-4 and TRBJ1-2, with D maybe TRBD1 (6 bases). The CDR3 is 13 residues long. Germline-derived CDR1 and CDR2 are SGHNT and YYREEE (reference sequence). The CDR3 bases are TGTGCAATAAGCACGGGGGCAGGGAGAGGCTACACCTTC. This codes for CAISTGAGRGYTF.

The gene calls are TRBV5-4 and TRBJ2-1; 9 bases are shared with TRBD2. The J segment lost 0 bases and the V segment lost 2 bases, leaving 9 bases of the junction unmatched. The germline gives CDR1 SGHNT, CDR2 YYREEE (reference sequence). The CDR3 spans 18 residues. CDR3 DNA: TGTGCCAGCAGCTTTAGTAAACTAGCGGGTGACTCCTACAATGAGCAGTTCTTC. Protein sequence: CASSFSKLAGDSYNEQFF.

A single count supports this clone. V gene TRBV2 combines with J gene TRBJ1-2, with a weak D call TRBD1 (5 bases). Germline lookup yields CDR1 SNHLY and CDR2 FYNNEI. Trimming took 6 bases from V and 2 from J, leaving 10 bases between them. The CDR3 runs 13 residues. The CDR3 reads CASRRGANYGYTF. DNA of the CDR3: TGTGCCAGCAGACGAGGGGCCAACTATGGCTACACCTTC.

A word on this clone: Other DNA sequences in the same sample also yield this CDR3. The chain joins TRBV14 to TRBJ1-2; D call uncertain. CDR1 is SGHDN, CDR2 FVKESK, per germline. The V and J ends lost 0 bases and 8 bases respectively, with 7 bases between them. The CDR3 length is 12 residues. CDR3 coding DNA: TGTGCCAGCAGCCAAGATCGGGGAGGCTACACCTTC. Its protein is CASSQDRGGYTF.

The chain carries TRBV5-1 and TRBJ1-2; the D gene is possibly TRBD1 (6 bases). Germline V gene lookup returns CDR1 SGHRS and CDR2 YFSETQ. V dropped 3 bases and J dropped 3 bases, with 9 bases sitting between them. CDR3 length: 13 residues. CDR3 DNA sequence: TGCGCCAGCAGCTCGACAGGCGACTATGGCTACACCTTC. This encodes CASSSTGDYGYTF.

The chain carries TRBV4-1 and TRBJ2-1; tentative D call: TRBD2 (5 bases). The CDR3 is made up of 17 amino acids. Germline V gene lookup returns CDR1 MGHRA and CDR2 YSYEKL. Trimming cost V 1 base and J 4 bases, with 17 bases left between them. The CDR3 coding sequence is TGCGCCAGCAGCCAAGGGTCTGCGGGCGGGTCTTACAATGAGCAGTTCTTC. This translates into CASSQGSAGGSYNEQFF.

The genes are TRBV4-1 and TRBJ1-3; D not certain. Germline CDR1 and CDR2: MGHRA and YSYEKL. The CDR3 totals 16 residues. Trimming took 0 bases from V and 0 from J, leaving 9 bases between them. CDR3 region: CASSQEGTSSGNTIYF. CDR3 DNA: TGCGCCAGCAGCCAAGAGGGCACGAGCTCTGGAAACACCATATATTTT.

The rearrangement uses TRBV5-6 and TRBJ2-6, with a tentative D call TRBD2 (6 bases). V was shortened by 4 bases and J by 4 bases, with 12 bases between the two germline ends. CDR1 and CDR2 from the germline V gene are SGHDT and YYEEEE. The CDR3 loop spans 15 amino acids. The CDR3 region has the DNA TGTGCCAGCAGCCCCCCGGGGGTCGGGGCCAACGTCCTGACTTTC. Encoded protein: CASSPPGVGANVLTF.

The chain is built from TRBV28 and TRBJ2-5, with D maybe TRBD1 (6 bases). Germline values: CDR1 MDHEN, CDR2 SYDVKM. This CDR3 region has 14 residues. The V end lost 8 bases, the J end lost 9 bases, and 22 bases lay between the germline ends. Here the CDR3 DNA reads TGTGCCAGCGCCACCCCAGGGGTTAAGGGGGCCCAGTACTTC. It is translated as CASATPGVKGAQYF.

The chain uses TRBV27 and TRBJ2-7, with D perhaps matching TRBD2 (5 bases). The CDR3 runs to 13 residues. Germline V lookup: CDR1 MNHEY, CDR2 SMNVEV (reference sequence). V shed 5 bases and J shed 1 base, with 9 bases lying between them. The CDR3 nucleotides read TGTGCCAGCAGTCCAACTAGTTCCTACGAGCAGTACTTC. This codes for CASSPTSSYEQYF.

Written as DNA, the CDR3 is TGTGCCAGCAGTGACAGGGGTGACACCGGGGAGCTGTTTTTT. Translated, it gives CASSDRGDTGELFF. This chain uses TRBV6-4 with TRBJ2-2; D might be TRBD1 (5 bases). CDR3 length: 14 residues. The V and J ends lost 2 bases and 3 bases respectively, with 7 bases between them. In germline, CDR1 is MRHNA, CDR2 SNTAGT.

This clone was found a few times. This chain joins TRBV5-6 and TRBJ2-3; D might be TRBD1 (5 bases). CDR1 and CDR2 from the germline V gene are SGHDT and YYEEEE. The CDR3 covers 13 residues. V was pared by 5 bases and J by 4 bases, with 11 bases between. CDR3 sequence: CASRRVGPDTQYF. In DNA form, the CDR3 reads TGTGCCAGCAGACGGGTGGGGCCAGATACGCAGTATTTT.

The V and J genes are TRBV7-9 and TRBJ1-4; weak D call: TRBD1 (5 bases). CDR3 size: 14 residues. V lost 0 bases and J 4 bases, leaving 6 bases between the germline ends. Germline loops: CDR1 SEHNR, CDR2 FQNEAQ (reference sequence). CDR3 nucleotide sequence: TGTGCCAGCAGCTTAGCCCAGGGTAATGAAAAACTGTTTTTT. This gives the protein CASSLAQGNEKLFF.

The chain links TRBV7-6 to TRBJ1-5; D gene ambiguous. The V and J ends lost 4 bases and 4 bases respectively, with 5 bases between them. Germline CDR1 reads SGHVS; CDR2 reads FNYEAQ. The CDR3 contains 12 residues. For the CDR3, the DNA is TGTGCCAGCAGCTCCATTAATCAGCCCCAGCATTTT. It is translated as CASSSINQPQHF.

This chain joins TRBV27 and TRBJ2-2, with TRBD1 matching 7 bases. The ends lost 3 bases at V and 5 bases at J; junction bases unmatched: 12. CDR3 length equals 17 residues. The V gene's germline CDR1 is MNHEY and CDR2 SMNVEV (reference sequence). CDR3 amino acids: CASSLSSRGSYTGELFF. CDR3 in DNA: TGTGCCAGCAGTTTGAGCAGCAGGGGGTCCTATACCGGGGAGCTGTTTTTT.

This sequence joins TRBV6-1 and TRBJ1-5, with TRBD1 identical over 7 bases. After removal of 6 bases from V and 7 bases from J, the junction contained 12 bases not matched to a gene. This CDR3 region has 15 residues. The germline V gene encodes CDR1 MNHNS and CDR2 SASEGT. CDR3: CASSDHGQDRQPQHF. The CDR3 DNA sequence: TGTGCCAGCAGCGACCACGGACAGGACAGGCAGCCCCAGCATTTT.

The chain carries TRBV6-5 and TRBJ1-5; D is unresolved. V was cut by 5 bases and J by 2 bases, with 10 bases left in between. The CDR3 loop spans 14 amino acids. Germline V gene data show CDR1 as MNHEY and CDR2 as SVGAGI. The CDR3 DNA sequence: TGTGCCAGCAGTGAAGGGCATCGCAATCAGCCCCAGCATTTT. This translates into CASSEGHRNQPQHF.

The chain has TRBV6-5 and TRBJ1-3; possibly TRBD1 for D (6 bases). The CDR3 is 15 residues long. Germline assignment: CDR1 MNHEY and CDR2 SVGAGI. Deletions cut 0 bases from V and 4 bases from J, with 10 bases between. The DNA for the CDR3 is TGTGCCAGCAGTTACTCGGGACAAGCGGGAAACACCATATATTTT. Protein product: CASSYSGQAGNTIYF.

The CDR3 region is CAISDRFSYNSPLHF. CDR3 DNA: TGTGCCATCAGTGACAGGTTTTCTTATAATTCACCCCTCCACTTT. The chain combines TRBV10-3 with TRBJ1-6, with D unresolved. V was shortened by 3 bases and J by 4 bases, with 10 bases between the two germline ends. Germline lookup yields CDR1 ENHRY and CDR2 SYGVKD. There are 15 residues in the CDR3.

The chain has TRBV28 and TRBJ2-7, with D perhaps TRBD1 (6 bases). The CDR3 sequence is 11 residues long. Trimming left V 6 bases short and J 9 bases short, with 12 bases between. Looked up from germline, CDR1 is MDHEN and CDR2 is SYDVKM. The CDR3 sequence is CASSTGFRQYF. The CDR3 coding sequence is TGTGCCAGCAGCACAGGGTTCCGGCAGTACTTC.